This TCR beta chain was captured in a study of T-cell reconstitution after alpha-beta-depleted transplantation in children. Overall study results and limits: Newly produced T cells mostly accounted for T-cell counts and diversity one year post-transplant.

Trimming removed 9 bases from V and 5 bases from J, with 14 bases in between. The CDR3 has 12 residues. The germline V gene encodes CDR1 LNHDA and CDR2 SQIVND (reference sequence). Researchers prepared the TCRbeta library using unique molecular identifiers, the study reports. TCRdb reprocessed the PCR reads via MiXCR and lists one record per CDR3 protein. Of almost 500,000 distinct CDR3 sequences listed, roughly a tenth are singletons. Regarding this clonotype: Its antigen is not known.

The J gene is TRBJ2-7, the V gene TRBV19; the D gene is possibly TRBD1 (6 bases). The TCR comes from a child aged 2-15 years with inherited bone marrow failure, due to receive a stem cell transplant. The starting material was PBMCs, obtained before TCRalphabeta/CD19-depleted stem cell transplant. The CDR3 nucleotides are TGTGCCAGCTCACCGGGACACCACGAGCAGTACTTC. Translated, it gives CASSPGHHEQYF.